These T cell receptor beta chains were read from a single sample in a study of response to subunit inactivated influenza vaccine. TCRdb processed the RT-PCR reads anew with MiXCR; each CDR3 protein has one entry. The sample has around 600,000 distinct CDR3 sequences; approximately 11% are singletons. The same data also contributed to another study, on T cells expressing NK-cell markers.

The specimen comprised PBMCs from blood, sampled on the day of vaccination. The origin of the receptors is a man aged 45 to 65 who received an inactivated influenza vaccine. Both conserved end residues are part of each CDR3. The D gene is left open where the match is weak. Size values are once, few and many counts, or a class for expanded clones, and some rows have none.

D	J	size	V	CDR3
TRBD1	TRBJ2-5	NA	TRBV6-1	CASRGDRGNQETQYF
NA	TRBJ2-5	NA	TRBV5-1	CASSFAGAIMEETQYF
TRBD2	TRBJ2-3	once	TRBV5-1	CASSPAPAGGTDTQYF
TRBD1	TRBJ2-1	NA	TRBV19	CASRTDRGRTYNEQFF
TRBD2	TRBJ2-1	NA	TRBV6-2/TRBV6-3	CASSYDDTSGYNEQFF
TRBD2	TRBJ2-7	few	TRBV2	CARGTSGRRYEQYF
NA	TRBJ1-5	few	TRBV4-1	CASSQGLGAGSNQPQHF
NA	TRBJ1-3	NA	TRBV30	CAWNSGSSGNTIYF
TRBD2	TRBJ2-5	NA	TRBV9	CASSGGPSGGEETQYF
NA	TRBJ2-7	many	TRBV7-8	CASSLARLPYEQYF
NA	TRBJ2-1	NA	TRBV12-3/TRBV12-4	CASSLIGGHEQFF
NA	TRBJ2-2	few	TRBV6-5	CASSYSGRASTGELFF
TRBD2	TRBJ2-3	few	TRBV4-1	CASSQVTSGGALNTQYF
TRBD2	TRBJ2-5	few	TRBV7-3	CASSLASGQTQYF
TRBD1	TRBJ1-4	many	TRBV13	CASSARGHEKLFF
TRBD2	TRBJ2-1	NA	TRBV12-3/TRBV12-4	CASPTLSGRCHNEQFF
NA	TRBJ1-4	NA	TRBV4-1	CASRRIGQGRTTNEKLFF
NA	TRBJ2-5	few	TRBV6-1	CASSPNRGQETQYF
TRBD2	TRBJ2-2	few	TRBV7-2	CASSFRGGVHTGELFF
NA	TRBJ2-3	NA	TRBV6-1	CASTTAIRQDTQYF
NA	TRBJ2-1	many	TRBV19	CASRSGGEQFF
TRBD1	TRBJ1-1	few	TRBV5-1	CASSPGDRGRGLPEAFF